What follows are 27 T cell receptor beta chains derived from one specimen sequenced in a study of T cell responses to AZD1222 COVID-19 vaccine. Some clones are missing from TCRdb's copy, which holds only in-frame ones; the method was immunoSEQ multiplex PCR. The sample holds roughly 150,000 clones, roughly 90% seen once. This sample comprised peripheral blood, obtained 28 days after the second AZD1222 dose. The receptors stem from an adult who received the AZD1222 COVID-19 vaccine.

This clone was seen just once. This chain uses TRBV19 with TRBJ2-7; D uncertain. The CDR3 extends over 14 amino acids. The V end was cut by 3 bases, the J end by 0 bases, with 9 bases between. Germline CDR1 reads LNHDA; CDR2 reads SQIVND (reference sequence). Here the CDR3 reads CASSISPTSYEQYF. Written as DNA, the CDR3 is TGTGCCAGTAGTATCTCCCCCACCTCCTACGAGCAGTACTTC.

V and J are TRBV11-2 and TRBJ2-7; D gene uncertain. The CDR3 is made up of 13 amino acids. V lost 6 bases to trimming and J lost 0 bases, with 9 bases between them. CDR1 is SGHAT, CDR2 FQNNGV, per germline. In DNA, the CDR3 is TGTGCCAGCAGGACACTCGGCTCCTACGAGCAGTACTTC. Translating gives CASRTLGSYEQYF.

This chain uses TRBV5-5 with TRBJ2-7; TRBD1 aligns across 8 bases. With V trimmed by 0 bases and J by 3 bases, 5 bases remained unmatched. The length of the CDR3 is 15 residues. Germline V lookup: CDR1 SGHKS, CDR2 YYEKEE (reference sequence). Written as DNA, the CDR3 is TGTGCCAGCAGCTTGGGGCCAGGGGGCGTCTACGAGCAGTACTTC. This encodes CASSLGPGGVYEQYF.

The chain couples TRBV14 to TRBJ1-1, with a weak D call TRBD1 (5 bases). Trimming shortened V by 0 bases and J by 0 bases, and 11 bases separated the two germline ends. This CDR3 has 16 residues. In germline, CDR1 is SGHDN, CDR2 FVKESK. CDR3 loop: CASSQEWGRVNTEAFF. DNA of the CDR3: TGTGCCAGCAGCCAAGAATGGGGGAGGGTGAACACTGAAGCTTTCTTT.

The rearrangement links TRBV7-2 to TRBJ2-3; TRBD2 matches 7 bases. This CDR3 region has 15 residues. Germline V gene lookup returns CDR1 SGHTA and CDR2 FQGNSA. The junction had 10 bases not matched to a gene; V was cut back by 5 bases and J by 5 bases. CDR3 bases: TGTGCCAGCAGCCGCTCCGGGACTATGGGAGATACGCAGTATTTT. Its translation: CASSRSGTMGDTQYF. Based on the CDR3 plus reference TRBV7-2 and TRBJ2-3, the full variable domain is GAGVSQSPSNKVTEKGKDVELRCDPISGHTALYWYRQSLGQGLEFLIYFQGNSAPDKSGLPSDRFSAERTGGSVSTLTIQRTQQEDSAVYLCASSRSGTMGDTQYFGPGTRLTVL.

The V call is TRBV7-8, the J call TRBJ1-6, with D maybe TRBD1 (5 bases). This CDR3 comprises 16 residues. The germline V gene encodes CDR1 SGHVS and CDR2 FQNEAQ. V lost 5 bases, J lost 7 bases, and 18 bases lay in between. CDR3: CASSRRAIVRNSPLHF. In DNA form, the CDR3 reads TGTGCCAGCAGCCGCAGGGCGATAGTGAGGAATTCACCCCTCCACTTT.

J is TRBJ1-5 and V is TRBV20-1; D uncertain. The CDR3 spans 15 residues. The V gene's germline CDR1 is DFQATT and CDR2 SNEGSKA (reference sequence). V was cut by 3 bases and J by 5 bases, with 17 bases left in between. The CDR3 nucleotides are TGCAGTGCTAGTGCGGTCGCGAGGTTGGATCAGCCCCAGCATTTT. This sequence encodes CSASAVARLDQPQHF.

The CDR3 here is CASSLAAGPFYNEQFF. The CDR3 DNA sequence: TGTGCCAGCAGCTTAGCAGCGGGACCATTCTACAATGAGCAGTTCTTC. This chain uses TRBV7-8 with TRBJ2-1; 7 bases are shared with TRBD2. Trimming took 0 bases from V and 3 from J; bases not matched to a gene: 5. Germline V gives CDR1 SGHVS, CDR2 FQNEAQ. The CDR3 is made up of 16 amino acids. Supplemented by reference TRBV7-8 and TRBJ2-1, the full variable domain reads GAGVSQSPRYKVAKRGQDVALRCDPISGHVSLFWYQQALGQGPEFLTYFQNEAQLDKSGLPSDRFFAERPEGSVSTLKIQRTQQEDSAVYLCASSLAAGPFYNEQFFGPGTRLTVL.

CDR3 coding DNA: TGTGCCAGCAGAACAGCGGGAGGGACCACCGGGGAGCTGTTTTTT. It specifies CASRTAGGTTGELFF. The chain has TRBV11-2 and TRBJ2-2; 10 bases fit TRBD2. V lost 6 bases to trimming and J lost 4 bases; unmatched junction nucleotides: 5. The CDR3 has 15 residues. The V gene's germline CDR1 is SGHAT and CDR2 FQNNGV.

The chain uses TRBV20-1 and TRBJ2-7; D unclear. The germline V and J ends were trimmed by 4 bases and 9 bases, with 10 bases remaining between them. Germline lookup yields CDR1 DFQATT and CDR2 SNEGSKA (reference sequence). CDR3 length: 10 residues. The CDR3 DNA follows: TGCAGTGCTATAAACGTGGGGCAGTACTTC. This codes for CSAINVGQYF.

The chain is built from TRBV7-2 and TRBJ2-7; the D call may be TRBD1 or TRBD2 (5 bases each). V was clipped by 5 bases and J by 0 bases, with 17 bases between them. Germline V gene lookup returns CDR1 SGHTA and CDR2 FQGNSA. The CDR3 runs to 16 residues. CDR3 DNA: TGTGCCAGCAGCCAATCCGGGACCGCAAGCTCCTACGAGCAGTACTTC. Translating it yields CASSQSGTASSYEQYF.

The chain has TRBV19 and TRBJ2-1; possible D gene TRBD2, 6 bases. Per germline, CDR1 LNHDA and CDR2 SQIVND (reference sequence). V lost 6 bases and J 3 bases, leaving 15 bases between the germline ends. The CDR3 is 15 amino acids. This CDR3 is CASRPGARVYNEQFF. The CDR3 nucleotides read TGTGCCAGTAGGCCGGGAGCTCGCGTCTACAATGAGCAGTTCTTC.

This clone came up once. The rearrangement uses TRBV7-2 and TRBJ1-1; 7 bases agree with TRBD1. The CDR3 is made up of 15 amino acids. V was pared by 4 bases and J by 2 bases, with 7 bases of the junction left unmatched. CDR1 and CDR2 from the germline V gene are SGHTA and FQGNSA. The CDR3 coding sequence is TGTGCCAGCAGCTCCGCGACAGGGTACAACACTGAAGCTTTCTTT. It translates to CASSSATGYNTEAFF. Drawing the rest from reference TRBV7-2 and TRBJ1-1, the complete variable domain is GAGVSQSPSNKVTEKGKDVELRCDPISGHTALYWYRQSLGQGLEFLIYFQGNSAPDKSGLPSDRFSAERTGGSVSTLTIQRTQQEDSAVYLCASSSATGYNTEAFFGQGTRLTVV.

The chain links TRBV27 to TRBJ1-2; D remains ambiguous. This CDR3 has 15 amino acids. Trimming left V 2 bases short and J 7 bases short, with 17 bases between. CDR1 is MNHEY, CDR2 SMNVEV, per germline (reference sequence). The CDR3 coding sequence is TGTGCCAGCAGTTTAAGGGCGACCTCTCCGGGTGGCTACACCTTC. It encodes CASSLRATSPGGYTF.

The chain recombines TRBV5-1 with TRBJ1-3; D gene unclear. The V gene lost 0 bases and the J gene lost 0 bases, with 10 bases spanning the gap. From germline, CDR1 is SGHRS and CDR2 YFSETQ. The CDR3 has 16 amino acids. CDR3 sequence: CASSLAASISGNTIYF. CDR3 coding DNA: TGCGCCAGCAGCTTGGCGGCCAGCATCTCTGGAAACACCATATATTTT.

This rearrangement joins TRBV19 to TRBJ1-2; D is unclear. Per germline, CDR1 LNHDA and CDR2 SQIVND (reference sequence). The V gene lost 8 bases and the J gene lost 6 bases, with 7 bases spanning the gap. The CDR3 sequence is 10 residues long. CDR3 residues: CASSKDGYTF. CDR3 DNA: TGTGCCAGTTCGAAGGATGGCTACACCTTC.

This chain connects TRBV27 to TRBJ2-3; D remains unclear. Germline loops: CDR1 MNHEY, CDR2 SMNVEV (reference sequence). Deletions cut 4 bases from V and 9 bases from J, with 14 bases between. This CDR3 has 13 residues. The CDR3, as DNA: TGTGCCAGCAGTTCCACACAGATAGGGACGCAGTATTTT. Protein product: CASSSTQIGTQYF.

J is TRBJ2-3 and V is TRBV7-2, with a possible D match to TRBD2 (7 bases). There are 16 residues in the CDR3. Deletions cut 3 bases from V and 2 bases from J, with 15 bases between. CDR1 is SGHTA, CDR2 FQGNSA, per germline. The CDR3 DNA reads as TGTGCCAGCAGCTTGGGAGGGGGGGCCCCCACAGATACGCAGTATTTT. This codes for CASSLGGGAPTDTQYF.

CDR3 in amino acids: CASSVSRENHEQYF. The DNA for the CDR3 is TGTGCCAGCAGCGTTTCGCGGGAGAACCACGAGCAGTACTTC. This chain connects TRBV9 to TRBJ2-7; the match to TRBD2 covers 7 bases. The CDR3 extends over 14 amino acids. Germline-derived CDR1 and CDR2 are SGDLS and YYNGEE. V lost 2 bases and J lost 5; bases outside the gene matches: 7.

This clone was picked up a small number of times. The chain is built from TRBV4-1 and TRBJ2-7; D possibly corresponds to TRBD2 (5 bases). The V and J ends lost 4 bases and 2 bases respectively, with 9 bases between them. The CDR3 length is 13 residues. Germline lookup yields CDR1 MGHRA and CDR2 YSYEKL. CDR3: CASSRIGAYEQYF. CDR3 bases: TGCGCCAGCAGCCGGATCGGGGCCTACGAGCAGTACTTC.

CDR3 sequence: CASSFPNTEAFF. CDR3 bases: TGTGCCAGCAGCTTCCCGAACACTGAAGCTTTCTTT. The rearrangement uses TRBV5-4 and TRBJ1-1; unclear D gene. Germline V gene sequence: CDR1 SGHNT, CDR2 YYREEE (reference sequence). The V gene lost 2 bases and the J gene lost 1 base, with 3 bases spanning the gap. This CDR3 is built from 12 residues.

This chain uses TRBV2 with TRBJ1-3; D is undetermined. Trimming took off 6 bases at V and 0 bases at J, with 12 bases between the two ends. The CDR3 totals 15 residues. CDR1 and CDR2 (germline): SNHLY, FYNNEI. CDR3 bases: TGTGCCAGCAGCGCTACGATGAGCTCTGGAAACACCATATATTTT. It encodes CASSATMSSGNTIYF.

The J gene is TRBJ2-7, the V gene TRBV7-9, with D perhaps TRBD2 (6 bases). V gave up 2 bases and J gave up 7 bases, with 15 bases separating them. Germline V CDR1 and CDR2: SEHNR, FQNEAQ (reference sequence). The CDR3 has 14 residues. The CDR3 sequence is CASSLPEGTGEQYF. DNA for the CDR3: TGTGCCAGCAGCTTACCGGAGGGTACGGGGGAGCAGTACTTC.

Remarks on this clone: The same CDR3 also results from other DNA sequences found in this sample. The CDR3 sequence: CASSEGNTGELFF. DNA of the CDR3: TGTGCCAGCAGTGAGGGCAACACCGGGGAGCTGTTTTTT. The chain combines TRBV6-4 with TRBJ2-2; the D is unclear. Per the germline V gene, CDR1 is MRHNA and CDR2 is SNTAGT. This CDR3 spans 13 amino acids. Trimming removed 3 bases at V and 2 bases at J, with 4 bases between.

The chain links TRBV7-9 to TRBJ2-7; no clear D. The V end lost 5 bases, the J end lost 5 bases, and 16 bases lay between the germline ends. This CDR3 has 14 amino acids. Germline values: CDR1 SEHNR, CDR2 FQNEAQ (reference sequence). Here the CDR3 reads CASSARLSTDEQYF. The CDR3 DNA reads as TGTGCCAGCAGCGCCCGACTCTCGACGGACGAGCAGTACTTC.

The chain carries TRBV5-6 and TRBJ1-2, with TRBD1 identical over 7 bases. The CDR3 totals 14 residues. Germline CDR1 is SGHDT and CDR2 is YYEEEE. The junction had 4 bases not matched to a gene; V was cut back by 5 bases and J by 0 bases. The CDR3 reads CASRQTGANYGYTF. The CDR3 region has the DNA TGTGCCAGCAGACAAACAGGGGCTAACTATGGCTACACCTTC.

This clone was detected only once. This rearrangement joins TRBV2 to TRBJ1-6; the D gene is possibly TRBD1 (6 bases). CDR1 is SNHLY and CDR2 is FYNNEI in the germline V gene. Trimming pared 11 bases from V and 0 bases from J, leaving 17 bases between. The CDR3 consists of 16 residues. The CDR3 loop is CAGRQDLFSYNSPLHF. Written as DNA, the CDR3 is TGTGCCGGTAGACAGGACCTATTCTCCTATAATTCACCCCTCCACTTT.